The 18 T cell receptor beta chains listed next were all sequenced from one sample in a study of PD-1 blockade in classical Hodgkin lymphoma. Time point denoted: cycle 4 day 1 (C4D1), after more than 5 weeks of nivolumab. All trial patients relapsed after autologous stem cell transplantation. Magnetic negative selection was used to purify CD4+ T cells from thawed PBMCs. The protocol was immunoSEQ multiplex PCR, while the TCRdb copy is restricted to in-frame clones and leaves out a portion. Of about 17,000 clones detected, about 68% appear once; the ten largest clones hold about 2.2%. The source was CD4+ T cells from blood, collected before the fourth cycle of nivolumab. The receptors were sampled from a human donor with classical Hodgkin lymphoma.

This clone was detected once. In nucleotides, the CDR3 is TGTGCCAGCAGTGACTATAAGGGTGGGGATACGCAGTATTTT. It yields the protein CASSDYKGGDTQYF. The J gene is TRBJ2-3, the V gene TRBV6-4; D not certain. This CDR3 region has 14 residues. Trimming removed 1 base from V and 6 bases from J, with 11 bases in between. Germline V lookup: CDR1 MRHNA, CDR2 SNTAGT.

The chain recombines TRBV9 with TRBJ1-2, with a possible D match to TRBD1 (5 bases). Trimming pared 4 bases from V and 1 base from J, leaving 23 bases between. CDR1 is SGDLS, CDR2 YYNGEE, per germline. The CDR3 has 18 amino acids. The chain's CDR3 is CASSITPGRQVLNYGYTF. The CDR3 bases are TGTGCCAGCAGCATTACCCCGGGACGTCAGGTCCTTAACTATGGCTACACCTTC.

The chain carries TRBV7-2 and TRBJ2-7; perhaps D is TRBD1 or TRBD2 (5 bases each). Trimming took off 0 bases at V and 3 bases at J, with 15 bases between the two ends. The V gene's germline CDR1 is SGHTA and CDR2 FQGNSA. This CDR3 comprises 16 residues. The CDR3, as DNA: TGTGCCAGCAGCTTAGCGCTCGGGGCGCAGTTCTACGAGCAGTACTTC. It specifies CASSLALGAQFYEQYF.

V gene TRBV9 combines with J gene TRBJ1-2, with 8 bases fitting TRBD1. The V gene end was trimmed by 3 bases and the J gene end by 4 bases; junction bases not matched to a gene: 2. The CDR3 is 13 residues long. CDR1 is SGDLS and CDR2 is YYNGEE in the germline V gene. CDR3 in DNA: TGTGCCAGCAGCGGGGGGACAGGCTATGGCTACACCTTC. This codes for CASSGGTGYGYTF.

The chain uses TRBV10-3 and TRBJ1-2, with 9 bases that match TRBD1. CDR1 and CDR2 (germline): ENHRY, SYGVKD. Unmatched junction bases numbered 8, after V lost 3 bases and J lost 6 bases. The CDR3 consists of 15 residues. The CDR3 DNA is TGTGCCATCAGTGAAAGAACAGGGGGCGCGGATGGCTACACCTTC. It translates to CAISERTGGADGYTF.

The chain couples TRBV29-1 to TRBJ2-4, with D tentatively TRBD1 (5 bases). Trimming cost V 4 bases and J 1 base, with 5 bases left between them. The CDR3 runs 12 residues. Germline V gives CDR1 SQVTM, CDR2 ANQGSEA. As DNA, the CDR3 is TGCAGCGTTGCAGGGGCCAAAAACATTCAGTACTTC. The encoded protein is CSVAGAKNIQYF.

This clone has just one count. The CDR3 DNA sequence: TGCGCCAGCAGCCAACTTAACCTAGCGGAAGAGAACACCGGGGAGCTGTTTTTT. It specifies CASSQLNLAEENTGELFF. The chain links TRBV4-1 to TRBJ2-2; 7 bases fit TRBD2. The CDR3 covers 18 residues. V lost 2 bases, J lost 1 base, and 10 bases stayed unmatched. Germline lookup yields CDR1 MGHRA and CDR2 YSYEKL.

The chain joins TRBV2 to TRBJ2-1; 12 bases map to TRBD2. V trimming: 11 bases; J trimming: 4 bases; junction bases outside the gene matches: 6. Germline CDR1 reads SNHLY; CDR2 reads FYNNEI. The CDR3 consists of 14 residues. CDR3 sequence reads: CAGRTSGGYNEQFF. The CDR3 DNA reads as TGTGCCGGACGAACTAGCGGGGGGTACAATGAGCAGTTCTTC.

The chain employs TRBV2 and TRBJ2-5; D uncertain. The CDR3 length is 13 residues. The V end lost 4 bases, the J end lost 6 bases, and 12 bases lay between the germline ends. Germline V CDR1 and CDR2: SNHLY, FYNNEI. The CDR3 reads CASSVEVEKTQYF. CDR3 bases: TGTGCCAGCAGTGTCGAGGTCGAGAAGACCCAGTACTTC.

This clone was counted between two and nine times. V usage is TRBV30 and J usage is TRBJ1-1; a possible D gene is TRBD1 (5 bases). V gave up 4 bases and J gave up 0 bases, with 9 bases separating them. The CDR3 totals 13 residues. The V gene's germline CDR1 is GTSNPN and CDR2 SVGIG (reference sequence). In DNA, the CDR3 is TGTGCCTGGACGACAGACATGAACACTGAAGCTTTCTTT. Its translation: CAWTTDMNTEAFF.

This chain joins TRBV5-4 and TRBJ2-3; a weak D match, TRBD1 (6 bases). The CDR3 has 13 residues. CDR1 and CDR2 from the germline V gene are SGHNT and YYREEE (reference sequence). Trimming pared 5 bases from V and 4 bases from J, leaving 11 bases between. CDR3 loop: CASRTGQADTQYF. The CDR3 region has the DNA TGTGCCAGCAGAACAGGGCAAGCAGATACGCAGTATTTT.

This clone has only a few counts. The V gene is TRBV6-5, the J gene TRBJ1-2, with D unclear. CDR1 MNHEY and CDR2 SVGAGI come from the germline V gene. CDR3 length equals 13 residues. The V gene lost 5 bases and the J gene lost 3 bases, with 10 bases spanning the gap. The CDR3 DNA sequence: TGTGCCAGCAGTCCTTCCCGTCACTATGGCTACACCTTC. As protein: CASSPSRHYGYTF.

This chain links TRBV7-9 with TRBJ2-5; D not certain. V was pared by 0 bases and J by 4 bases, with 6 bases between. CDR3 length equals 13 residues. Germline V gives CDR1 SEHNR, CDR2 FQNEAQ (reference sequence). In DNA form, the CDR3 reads TGTGCCAGCAGCTTAGCTCTGCGAGAGACCCAGTACTTC. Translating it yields CASSLALRETQYF.

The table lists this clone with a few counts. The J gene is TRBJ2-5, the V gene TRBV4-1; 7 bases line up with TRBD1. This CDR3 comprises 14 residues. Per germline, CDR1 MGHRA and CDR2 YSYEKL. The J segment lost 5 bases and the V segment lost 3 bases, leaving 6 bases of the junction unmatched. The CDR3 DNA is TGCGCCAGCAGCCATCGACAGGGTGGGGAGACCCAGTACTTC. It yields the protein CASSHRQGGETQYF.

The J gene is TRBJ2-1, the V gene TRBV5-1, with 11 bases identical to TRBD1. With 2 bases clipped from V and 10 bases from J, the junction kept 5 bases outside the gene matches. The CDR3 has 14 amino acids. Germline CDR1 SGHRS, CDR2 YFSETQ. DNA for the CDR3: TGCGCCAGCAGCTTCCCGGGACAGGGGGGGGAGCAGTTCTTC. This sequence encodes CASSFPGQGGEQFF. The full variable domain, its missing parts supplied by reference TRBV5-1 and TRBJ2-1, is KAGVTQTPRYLIKTRGQQVTLSCSPISGHRSVSWYQQTPGQGLQFLFEYFSETQRNKGNFPGRFSGRQFSNSRSEMNVSTLELGDSALYLCASSFPGQGGEQFFGPGTRLTVL.

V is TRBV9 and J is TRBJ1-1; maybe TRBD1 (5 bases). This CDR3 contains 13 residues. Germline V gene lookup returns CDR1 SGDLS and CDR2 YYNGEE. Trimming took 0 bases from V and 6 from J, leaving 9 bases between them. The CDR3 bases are TGTGCCAGCAGCGTAGCTCCAGGGTCTGAAGCTTTCTTT. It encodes CASSVAPGSEAFF. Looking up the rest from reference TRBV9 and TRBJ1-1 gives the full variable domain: DSGVTQTPKHLITATGQRVTLRCSPRSGDLSVYWYQQSLDQGLQFLIQYYNGEERAKGNILERFSAQQFPDLHSELNLSSLELGDSALYFCASSVAPGSEAFFGQGTRLTVV.

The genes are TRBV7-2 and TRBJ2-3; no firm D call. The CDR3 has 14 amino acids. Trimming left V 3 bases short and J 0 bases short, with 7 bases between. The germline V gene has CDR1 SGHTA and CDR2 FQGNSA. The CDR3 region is CASSFRTSTDTQYF. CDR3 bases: TGTGCCAGCAGCTTTAGAACTAGCACAGATACGCAGTATTTT.

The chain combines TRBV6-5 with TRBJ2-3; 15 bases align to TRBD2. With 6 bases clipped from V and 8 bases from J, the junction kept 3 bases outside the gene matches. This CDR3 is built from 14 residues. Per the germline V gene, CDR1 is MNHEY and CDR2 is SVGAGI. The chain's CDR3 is CASRRTSGGGTQYF. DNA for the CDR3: TGTGCCAGCAGACGGACTAGCGGGGGGGGTACGCAGTATTTT.